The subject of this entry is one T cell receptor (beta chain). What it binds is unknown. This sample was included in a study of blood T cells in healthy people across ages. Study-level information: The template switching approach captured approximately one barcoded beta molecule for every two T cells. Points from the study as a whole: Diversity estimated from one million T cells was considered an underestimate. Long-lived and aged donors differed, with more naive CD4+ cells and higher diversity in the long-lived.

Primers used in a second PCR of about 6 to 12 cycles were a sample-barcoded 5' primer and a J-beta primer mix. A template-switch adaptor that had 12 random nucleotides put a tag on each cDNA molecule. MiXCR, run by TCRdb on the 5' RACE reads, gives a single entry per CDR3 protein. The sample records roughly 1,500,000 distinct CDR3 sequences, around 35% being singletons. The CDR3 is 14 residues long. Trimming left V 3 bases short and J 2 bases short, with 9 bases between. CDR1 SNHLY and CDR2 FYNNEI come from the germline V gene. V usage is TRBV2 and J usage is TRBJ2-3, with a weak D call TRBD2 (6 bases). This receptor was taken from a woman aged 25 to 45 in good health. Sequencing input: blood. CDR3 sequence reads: CASSDRDFTDTQYF. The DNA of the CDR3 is TGTGCCAGCAGTGATCGGGACTTCACAGATACGCAGTATTTT.